This TCR beta chain is drawn from a study of T cell responses to AZD1222 COVID-19 vaccine. Repertoires were generated with immunoSEQ multiplex PCR, while TCRdb's copy carries only in-frame clones and drops some. This table has approximately 110,000 clones, 80% to 85% appearing once. This CDR3 comprises 18 residues. Unmatched junction bases numbered 19, after V lost 5 bases and J lost 7 bases. CDR1 is MDHEN, CDR2 SYDVKM, per germline. The source is an adult in good health. This sequence joins TRBV28 and TRBJ2-5; TRBD2 agrees at 10 bases. The source material was peripheral blood, sampled on day 0 of AZD1222 vaccination. The CDR3 DNA follows: TGTGCCAGCAGTCGACCCGGGGAGCGAGCGGGGGGGCATCGGACCCAGTACTTC. Protein: CASSRPGERAGGHRTQYF.